Shown below are 20 T cell receptor beta chains from a single sample sequenced in a study of OX40 agonist ivuxolimab in advanced cancers. Produced via immunoSEQ multiplex PCR; TCRdb's table is partial and in-frame only. The table shows under 50,000 clones, with approximately 85% occurring only once. Sequencing was performed on CD4+ or CD8+ T cells sorted from blood, taken in a trial of the OX40 agonist ivuxolimab. These receptors were obtained from an adult with an advanced solid tumor such as melanoma, head and neck, liver or kidney cancer.

The V and J genes are TRBV18 and TRBJ1-2, with D perhaps TRBD1 (5 bases). The CDR3 has 15 amino acids. V gave up 0 bases and J gave up 3 bases, with 11 bases separating them. The germline CDR1 and CDR2 sequences are KGHSH and LQKENI. CDR3 residues: CASSPPPGGYYGYTF. The DNA for the CDR3 is TGTGCCAGCTCACCACCCCCGGGGGGGTACTATGGCTACACCTTC. The whole variable domain, remainder taken from reference TRBV18 and TRBJ1-2, is NAGVMQNPRHLVRRRGQEARLRCSPMKGHSHVYWYRQLPEEGLKFMVYLQKENIIDESGMPKERFSAEFPKEGPSILRIQQVVRGDSAAYFCASSPPPGGYYGYTFGSGTRLTVV.

The genes are TRBV2 and TRBJ2-7; tentative D call: TRBD2 (5 bases). Germline CDR1 is SNHLY and CDR2 is FYNNEI. The CDR3 has 16 amino acids. V lost 2 bases and J lost 2, with 16 bases in between. CDR3 nucleotides: TGTGCCAGCAGTGAAAATTGGCGGGCGAAAACCTACGAGCAGTACTTC. It codes for CASSENWRAKTYEQYF.

The chain employs TRBV7-9 and TRBJ2-3; 8 positions match TRBD1. Per germline, CDR1 SEHNR and CDR2 FQNEAQ (reference sequence). This CDR3 is built from 14 residues. V lost 6 bases, J lost 3 bases, and 5 bases stayed unmatched. Written as DNA, the CDR3 is TGTGCCAGCAGTCCCGGACAGGGAACAGATACGCAGTATTTT. Translation gives CASSPGQGTDTQYF.

This chain joins TRBV2 and TRBJ1-5; D remains ambiguous. CDR1 SNHLY and CDR2 FYNNEI come from the germline V gene. The CDR3 has 16 residues. V lost 1 base, J lost 0 bases, and 10 bases lay in between. For the CDR3, the DNA is TGTGCCAGCAGTGAAGTAGGAGATTATAGCAATCAGCCCCAGCATTTT. Protein sequence: CASSEVGDYSNQPQHF.

The chain uses TRBV29-1 and TRBJ2-5; D not certain. Germline assignment: CDR1 SQVTM and CDR2 ANQGSEA. This CDR3 spans 10 amino acids. Deletions cut 2 bases from V and 4 bases from J, with 2 bases between. CDR3: CSVESETQYF. The CDR3 DNA reads as TGCAGCGTTGAATCAGAGACCCAGTACTTC.

This clone turned up a few times. V usage is TRBV9 and J usage is TRBJ2-7; TRBD2 matches at 12 bases. The CDR3 covers 17 residues. CDR1 is SGDLS and CDR2 is YYNGEE in the germline V gene. The V segment lost 4 bases and the J segment 2 bases; nucleotides outside the gene matches: 10. The CDR3 loop is CASSPSATSGRPYEQYF. DNA of the CDR3: TGTGCCAGCAGCCCCTCGGCGACTAGCGGGAGACCCTACGAGCAGTACTTC.

J is TRBJ2-1 and V is TRBV5-4, with TRBD1 matching 10 bases. CDR1 SGHNT and CDR2 YYREEE come from the germline V gene (reference sequence). Trimming cost V 5 bases and J 8 bases; bases outside gene matches: 10. The CDR3 is made up of 15 amino acids. CDR3 residues: CASRLDRGVAHEQFF. CDR3 DNA: TGTGCCAGCAGGCTGGACAGGGGGGTGGCTCATGAGCAGTTCTTC.

This chain joins TRBV2 and TRBJ1-1; D gene uncertain. CDR1 and CDR2 from the germline V gene are SNHLY and FYNNEI. V was trimmed by 6 bases and J by 1 base, leaving 6 bases between them. This CDR3 has 12 residues. The CDR3 spells CASRAGNTEAFF. The CDR3 DNA reads TGTGCCAGCAGAGCCGGGAACACTGAAGCTTTCTTT. The full variable domain, its missing parts supplied by reference TRBV2 and TRBJ1-1, is EPEVTQTPSHQVTQMGQEVILRCVPISNHLYFYWYRQILGQKVEFLVSFYNNEISEKSEIFDDQFSVERPDGSNFTLKIRSTKLEDSAMYFCASRAGNTEAFFGQGTRLTVV.

The gene calls are TRBV2 and TRBJ1-6, with 11 bases fitting TRBD1. Germline trimming cut 10 bases from V and 7 bases from J; bases unmatched to any gene: 6. Per germline, CDR1 SNHLY and CDR2 FYNNEI. This CDR3 region has 14 residues. The CDR3 region is CATQGQGGNSPLHF. CDR3 nucleotides: TGTGCCACCCAGGGACAGGGGGGAAATTCACCCCTCCACTTT.

The rearrangement joins TRBV7-9 to TRBJ1-6; D uncertain. This CDR3 is 12 amino acids long. CDR1 is SEHNR, CDR2 FQNEAQ, per germline (reference sequence). V lost 2 bases, J lost 4 bases, and 0 bases lay in between. CDR3 sequence: CASSLYNSPLHF. The CDR3 nucleotides read TGTGCCAGCAGCTTATATAATTCACCCCTCCACTTT.

The chain uses TRBV27 and TRBJ1-4; 9 nucleotides align to TRBD1. CDR1 MNHEY and CDR2 SMNVEV come from the germline V gene (reference sequence). The CDR3 is 15 residues long. After removal of 3 bases from V and 8 bases from J, the junction contained 7 bases not matched to a gene. The CDR3 DNA sequence: TGTGCCAGCAGTTTCTTGGGACAGGGTGACGAAAAACTGTTTTTT. Its translation is CASSFLGQGDEKLFF.

V gene TRBV4-2 combines with J gene TRBJ1-1, with a possible D match to TRBD1 (5 bases). Germline V gives CDR1 LGHNA, CDR2 YNFKEQ. The CDR3 is 15 amino acids. V dropped 2 bases and J dropped 5 bases, with 15 bases sitting between them. The CDR3 protein is CASSQSNGEGTEAFF. The CDR3 coding sequence is TGTGCCAGCAGCCAATCAAACGGGGAGGGGACTGAAGCTTTCTTT.

The chain couples TRBV9 to TRBJ1-2; the D is unclear. V gave up 0 bases and J gave up 3 bases, with 6 bases separating them. The germline gives CDR1 SGDLS, CDR2 YYNGEE. The CDR3 contains 13 residues. CDR3 DNA: TGTGCCAGCAGCGTAGGAACCTACTATGGCTACACCTTC. Its translation is CASSVGTYYGYTF. The full variable domain, completed using reference TRBV9 and TRBJ1-2, is DSGVTQTPKHLITATGQRVTLRCSPRSGDLSVYWYQQSLDQGLQFLIQYYNGEERAKGNILERFSAQQFPDLHSELNLSSLELGDSALYFCASSVGTYYGYTFGSGTRLTVV.

The V and J genes are TRBV11-2 and TRBJ2-1; D gene unclear. V lost 3 bases and J 10 bases, leaving 13 bases between the germline ends. Germline CDR1 is SGHAT and CDR2 is FQNNGV. The CDR3 is made up of 13 amino acids. The chain's CDR3 is CASSFPRSLEQFF. In DNA form, the CDR3 reads TGTGCCAGCAGCTTCCCTAGGAGTCTCGAGCAGTTCTTC.

Of note for this clone: One end of the junction fails to match germline, which may point to a read error. J is TRBJ2-5 and V is TRBV7-9, with D possibly called TRBD1 or TRBD2 (5 bases each). The CDR3 is 14 amino acids. Germline V gives CDR1 SEHNR, CDR2 FQNEAQ (reference sequence). This CDR3 is CASNQPGTHHHVDF. CDR3 DNA: TGTGCCAGCAACCAGCCGGGGACGCACCACCACGTGGACTTC.

The J gene is TRBJ2-7, the V gene TRBV19; 14 bases agree with TRBD2. With 4 bases clipped from V and 3 bases from J, the junction kept 5 bases outside the gene matches. This CDR3 contains 16 residues. Germline CDR1 is LNHDA and CDR2 is SQIVND (reference sequence). CDR3 DNA sequence: TGTGCCAGTAGTAAAGGGACTAGCGGGGGATTCTACGAGCAGTACTTC. Translation: CASSKGTSGGFYEQYF.

This chain joins TRBV30 and TRBJ2-3; D remains ambiguous. Germline V lookup: CDR1 GTSNPN, CDR2 SVGIG (reference sequence). The CDR3 has 15 residues. V was pared by 2 bases and J by 3 bases, with 15 bases between. The DNA for the CDR3 is TGTGCCTGGAGTCCTGGGCCCTTAGGAACAGATACGCAGTATTTT. Its translation is CAWSPGPLGTDTQYF. Supplemented by reference TRBV30 and TRBJ2-3, the full variable domain reads SQTIHQWPATLVQPVGSPLSLECTVEGTSNPNLYWYRQAAGRGLQLLFYSVGIGQISSEVPQNLSASRPQDRQFILSSKKLLLSDSGFYLCAWSPGPLGTDTQYFGPGTRLTVL.

The CDR3: CASSFRLAGGRGTQYF. The CDR3 DNA reads as TGTGCCAGCAGCTTCCGCCTAGCGGGAGGCCGGGGGACCCAGTACTTC. The J gene is TRBJ2-5, the V gene TRBV5-6, with 11 bases fitting TRBD2. Unmatched junction bases numbered 10, after V lost 2 bases and J lost 7 bases. Germline V gives CDR1 SGHDT, CDR2 YYEEEE. This CDR3 spans 16 amino acids.

This chain uses TRBV7-2 with TRBJ2-7, with D perhaps matching TRBD2 (6 bases). Germline CDR1 is SGHTA and CDR2 is FQGNSA. The V gene lost 1 base and the J gene lost 6 bases, with 10 bases spanning the gap. This CDR3 comprises 13 residues. CDR3 bases: TGTGCCAGCAGCTTAGGTAGCGGTGGCGAGCAGTACTTC. Translated: CASSLGSGGEQYF.

The rearrangement uses TRBV2 and TRBJ1-5, with D unresolved. Between the trimmed V and J ends, which lost 7 bases and 2 bases, there was a span of 15 bases. The CDR3 consists of 15 residues. From germline, CDR1 is SNHLY and CDR2 FYNNEI. The CDR3 nucleotides are TGTGCCAGCACCGAGGCGGGCTTTGGCAATCAGCCCCAGCATTTT. This sequence encodes CASTEAGFGNQPQHF.